Below, 25 T cell receptor beta chains from the same sample are listed, as sequenced in a study of shared clonotypes between healthy human individuals. The protocol was immunoSEQ multiplex PCR, while the TCRdb copy is restricted to in-frame clones and leaves out a portion. The sample lists 2 million to 3 million clones, more than 85% occurring once. The sequenced sample consisted of naive CD4+ T cells from PBMCs. Subset: CD45RA+ positively selected. Source of these receptors: a man aged 18 to 30 in good health. Some clones in this sample may be carry-over from other donors' samples.

This chain uses TRBV5-1 with TRBJ2-5; D is possibly TRBD2 (6 bases). CDR3 length: 15 residues. Trimming left V 3 bases short and J 2 bases short, with 14 bases between. Germline CDR1 reads SGHRS; CDR2 reads YFSETQ. DNA for the CDR3: TGCGCCAGCAGCTCATTTAGCGGAGGACAAGAGACCCAGTACTTC. Amino acid sequence: CASSSFSGGQETQYF.

This chain connects TRBV6-1 to TRBJ2-7; 7 bases align to TRBD1. Unmatched junction bases numbered 11, after V lost 6 bases and J lost 3 bases. The CDR3 is 15 amino acids. The V gene's germline CDR1 is MNHNS and CDR2 SASEGT. CDR3 loop: CASRDGTAYDYEQYF. In DNA, the CDR3 is TGTGCCAGCAGGGACGGGACAGCCTATGACTACGAGCAGTACTTC.

The V and J genes are TRBV19 and TRBJ2-7; TRBD2 aligns across 7 bases. The germline CDR1 and CDR2 sequences are LNHDA and SQIVND (reference sequence). J lost 9 bases, V lost 3 bases, and 17 bases had no gene match. CDR3 length: 16 residues. CDR3 sequence reads: CASSMRGAGPRTGQYF. DNA of the CDR3: TGTGCCAGTAGTATGAGAGGAGCGGGACCGCGGACCGGGCAGTACTTC. Using reference TRBV19 and TRBJ2-7 for the parts outside the CDR3, the full variable domain is DGGITQSPKYLFRKEGQNVTLSCEQNLNHDAMYWYRQDPGQGLRLIYYSQIVNDFQKGDIAEGYSVSREKKESFPLTVTSAQKNPTAFYLCASSMRGAGPRTGQYFGPGTRLTVT.

This rearrangement joins TRBV7-2 to TRBJ1-1; D not certain. V lost 2 bases and J lost 7, with 11 bases in between. Germline V lookup: CDR1 SGHTA, CDR2 FQGNSA. The CDR3 extends over 13 amino acids. This CDR3 reads CASSLQEFYEAFF. The DNA for the CDR3 is TGTGCCAGCAGCTTACAGGAATTCTATGAAGCTTTCTTT.

This clone was picked up one time. The chain recombines TRBV6-6 with TRBJ2-7; D unclear. This CDR3 has 14 amino acids. Germline-derived CDR1 and CDR2 are MNHNY and SVGAGI (reference sequence). The ends were cut back, 3 bases at V and 2 bases at J, with 11 bases in the middle. The CDR3 region has the DNA TGTGCCAGCAGTTATAGGGCAGGAACCTACGAGCAGTACTTC. Translating gives CASSYRAGTYEQYF.

This clone was observed once. This chain's CDR3 is CATSRDWGTGLTDTQYF. CDR3 DNA sequence: TGTGCCACCAGCAGAGATTGGGGGACAGGGCTCACAGATACGCAGTATTTT. The gene calls are TRBV15 and TRBJ2-3; 9 nucleotides line up with TRBD1. The CDR3 runs 17 residues. Trimming cost V 0 bases and J 2 bases; bases outside gene matches: 6. Germline CDR1 and CDR2: LNHNV and YYDKDF (reference sequence). Looking up the rest from reference TRBV15 and TRBJ2-3 gives the full variable domain: DAMVIQNPRYQVTQFGKPVTLSCSQTLNHNVMYWYQQKSSQAPKLLFHYYDKDFNNEADTPDNFQSRRPNTSFCFLDIRSPGLGDTAMYLCATSRDWGTGLTDTQYFGPGTRLTVL.

The V call is TRBV6-1, the J call TRBJ1-2; 7 bases line up with TRBD1. This CDR3 has 15 amino acids. Germline loops: CDR1 MNHNS, CDR2 SASEGT. Trimming removed 1 base from V and 4 bases from J; junction bases left unmatched: 6. CDR3 DNA: TGTGCCAGCAGTGAAGGGACAGGCTTCACCTATGGCTACACCTTC. Its translation is CASSEGTGFTYGYTF.

The chain uses TRBV27 and TRBJ1-5; no clear D gene. V was shortened by 5 bases and J by 4 bases, with 15 bases between the two germline ends. In germline, CDR1 is MNHEY, CDR2 SMNVEV (reference sequence). CDR3 size: 15 residues. The CDR3, as DNA: TGTGCCAGCAGTCGCGGGATTTCGGGAAATCAGCCCCAGCATTTT. Its protein is CASSRGISGNQPQHF.

The chain employs TRBV15 and TRBJ2-3; D is uncertain. The germline V gene has CDR1 LNHNV and CDR2 YYDKDF (reference sequence). V lost 3 bases, J lost 6 bases, and 10 bases lay in between. CDR3 length: 13 amino acids. The CDR3 is CATSSQSRDTQYF. CDR3 DNA: TGTGCCACCAGCAGCCAGAGCAGGGATACGCAGTATTTT.

This rearrangement joins TRBV15 to TRBJ2-1; 7 positions match TRBD1. V shed 3 bases and J 8 bases; nucleotides not matched to a gene: 4. The V gene's germline CDR1 is LNHNV and CDR2 YYDKDF (reference sequence). The CDR3 has 13 amino acids. Here the CDR3 reads CATSSRQGDEQFF. The CDR3 nucleotides read TGTGCCACCAGCAGTAGACAGGGCGATGAGCAGTTCTTC.

The V and J genes are TRBV5-1 and TRBJ1-2, with a tentative D call TRBD1 (6 bases). Trimming took off 1 base at V and 6 bases at J, with 22 bases between the two ends. CDR3 length: 17 amino acids. Germline values: CDR1 SGHRS, CDR2 YFSETQ. CDR3 residues: CASSLKGEQGRTNGYTF. CDR3 DNA sequence: TGCGCCAGCAGCTTGAAAGGGGAGCAGGGGAGGACGAATGGCTACACCTTC.

The chain is built from TRBV11-2 and TRBJ1-2, with 9 bases fitting TRBD1. Trimming at V came to 7 bases and at J to 4 bases, leaving 7 bases not matched to a gene. Germline V gene data show CDR1 as SGHAT and CDR2 as FQNNGV. The CDR3 contains 14 residues. The CDR3 DNA reads TGTGCCAGCACCCAGGGACAGGGCAGCTATGGCTACACCTTC. Protein product: CASTQGQGSYGYTF.

The DNA of the CDR3 is TGTGCCAGCAGTATGGGAAATCAGCCCCAGCATTTT. Translation gives CASSMGNQPQHF. The chain combines TRBV6-1 with TRBJ1-5; D remains ambiguous. The CDR3 has 12 amino acids. Germline V CDR1 and CDR2: MNHNS, SASEGT. Deletions cut 5 bases from V and 4 bases from J, with 6 bases between.

The genes are TRBV5-1 and TRBJ1-1, with TRBD1 identical over 9 bases. With V trimmed by 6 bases and J by 4 bases, 7 bases remained unmatched. This CDR3 has 14 amino acids. The germline V gene has CDR1 SGHRS and CDR2 YFSETQ. The CDR3 DNA reads TGCGCCAGCAAGGGACAGGGAGAAATCACTGAAGCTTTCTTT. This codes for CASKGQGEITEAFF.

V gene TRBV7-2 combines with J gene TRBJ2-3; the match to TRBD1 covers 8 bases. Germline assignment: CDR1 SGHTA and CDR2 FQGNSA. After removal of 6 bases from V and 7 bases from J, the junction contained 9 bases not matched to a gene. The CDR3 covers 14 residues. CDR3 sequence (DNA): TGTGCCAGCAGAGTAGGCAGGGGGCAATATACGCAGTATTTT. This gives the protein CASRVGRGQYTQYF.

This clone was picked up a small number of times. The chain couples TRBV15 to TRBJ1-1, with TRBD1 as a possible D gene (5 bases). The ends were cut back, 4 bases at V and 10 bases at J, with 19 bases in the middle. There are 14 residues in the CDR3. Germline values: CDR1 LNHNV, CDR2 YYDKDF (reference sequence). The CDR3 sequence: CATSMARVLGGAFF. CDR3 DNA sequence: TGTGCCACCAGCATGGCGCGGGTTCTGGGGGGAGCTTTCTTT.

The chain joins TRBV19 to TRBJ2-3; 8 nucleotides match TRBD2. The junction had 15 bases not matched to a gene; V was cut back by 4 bases and J by 6 bases. The CDR3 totals 17 residues. The germline V gene encodes CDR1 LNHDA and CDR2 SQIVND (reference sequence). The CDR3 DNA sequence: TGTGCCAGTAGTACACAGGGACTAGAAAGGGGTCTGGATACGCAGTATTTT. The encoded protein is CASSTQGLERGLDTQYF.

The V gene is TRBV4-1, the J gene TRBJ2-2; the D call may be TRBD1 or TRBD2 (6 bases each). Germline assignment: CDR1 MGHRA and CDR2 YSYEKL. Between the trimmed V and J ends, which lost 2 bases and 7 bases, there was a span of 17 bases. The CDR3 runs to 16 residues. The CDR3 protein is CASSQISGGPVGELFF. Written as DNA, the CDR3 is TGCGCCAGCAGCCAAATCTCCGGGGGCCCGGTCGGGGAGCTGTTTTTT.

As DNA, the CDR3 is TGTGCCAGCAGCTATATGGGCCAAACCTACGAGCAGTACTTC. Translation gives CASSYMGQTYEQYF. The chain combines TRBV6-6 with TRBJ2-7; no clear D. The CDR3 extends over 14 amino acids. Trimming took 6 bases from V and 2 from J, leaving 14 bases between them. The germline V gene has CDR1 MNHNY and CDR2 SVGAGI (reference sequence).

V and J are TRBV15 and TRBJ1-1; D call uncertain. The CDR3 runs to 16 residues. Germline V gene lookup returns CDR1 LNHNV and CDR2 YYDKDF (reference sequence). V gave up 3 bases and J gave up 2 bases, with 16 bases separating them. CDR3 sequence reads: CATSSARRNQNTEAFF. CDR3 DNA: TGTGCCACCAGCAGTGCTAGACGGAATCAAAACACTGAAGCTTTCTTT.

V gene TRBV5-1 combines with J gene TRBJ2-1, with 10 bases matching TRBD2. The CDR3 totals 16 residues. The V gene end was trimmed by 3 bases and the J gene end by 3 bases; junction bases not matched to a gene: 6. Germline loops: CDR1 SGHRS, CDR2 YFSETQ. The CDR3 here is CASSSPGLAIYNEQFF. The CDR3 bases are TGCGCCAGCAGCTCTCCGGGACTAGCGATCTACAATGAGCAGTTCTTC.

This sequence joins TRBV30 and TRBJ2-7, with 8 bases fitting TRBD2. This CDR3 comprises 15 residues. V gave up 4 bases and J gave up 0 bases; unmatched junction bases: 8. Looked up from germline, CDR1 is GTSNPN and CDR2 is SVGIG (reference sequence). Here the CDR3 reads CAWIKTGTSSYEQYF. Here the CDR3 DNA reads TGTGCCTGGATCAAGACCGGGACTAGCTCCTACGAGCAGTACTTC.

The gene calls are TRBV28 and TRBJ2-5; 7 bases line up with TRBD2. The V and J ends lost 5 bases and 2 bases, in that order; junction bases with no gene match: 8. Germline V lookup: CDR1 MDHEN, CDR2 SYDVKM. This CDR3 has 15 residues. The CDR3 DNA reads as TGTGCCAGCAGTCTCCCCCTGGGGGGGCAAGAGACCCAGTACTTC. It is translated as CASSLPLGGQETQYF.

V usage is TRBV28 and J usage is TRBJ1-2, with unresolved D. The germline V and J ends were trimmed by 3 bases and 4 bases, with 12 bases remaining between them. Germline CDR1 and CDR2: MDHEN and SYDVKM. The length of the CDR3 is 14 residues. The CDR3 nucleotides read TGTGCCAGCAGTTTGGAGGCAAGCCCCTATGGCTACACCTTC. Its protein is CASSLEASPYGYTF.

The V call is TRBV10-1, the J call TRBJ2-7; D is ambiguous. CDR3 length: 10 amino acids. The V gene lost 9 bases and the J gene lost 7 bases, with 10 bases spanning the gap. The germline V gene encodes CDR1 WNHNN and CDR2 SYGVQD (reference sequence). CDR3 bases: TGCGCCAGTCGGCAAGAGGAGCAGTACTTC. This codes for CASRQEEQYF.